The T cell receptor beta chain described here comes from a study of T cells in narcolepsy (dated by TCRdb to 2017 to 2018). About the study as a whole: Patients with narcolepsy type 1 or type 2 (NT1, NT2) were enrolled in the study together with healthy control donors. To look for autoreactive T cells in narcolepsy patients that target self-antigens of hypocretin neurons (hypocretin, TRIB2), the study used TCR Vbeta sequencing to follow clonotypes in blood and CSF.

What the work shows at the level of the full study, not this receptor alone: According to the report, autoreactive clonotypes were detected serially in the blood of the same patients and of different patients, but not in healthy controls. Plots that compared CSF and blood CD4+ T cell clonotypes from the same patient highlighted HCRT-specific and TRIB2-specific autoreactive clonotypes.

CDR3 length: 15 amino acids, cysteine to phenylalanine. Only the CDR3 portion is preserved as DNA: 45 bases, with reading frame beginning at the first base. Looking up the germline V gene (reference sequence) yields CDR1 PRHDT and CDR2 FYEKMQ. Germline trimming amounts to 6 bases on V and 1 base on J, with 8 as the count of junction bases outside the gene matches. Patient cerebrospinal fluid T cells were first expanded in vitro, and CD4+ or CD8+ T cells were then sorted for TCR Vbeta sequencing. Comment on this clone: Its cognate antigen has yet to be identified. There are no base qualities to consult, and no much larger clone falls within one base.

Preparation of the library involved the immunoSEQ multiplex PCR assay. Processing in the source paper ran as follows. For paired CSF and blood samples, clonotype sharing was expressed as the percentage of total CSF clonotypes that were also found in blood. Held by TCRdb, this immuneACCESS table contains in-frame sequences only and omits some clones. Under half of the omission traces to an unresolved V gene where checked; the cause of the rest is unknown. V and J calls and clone size are as listed in that table; D and trimming were resolved from the DNA. In all, the sample holds 700 to 800 clones, and around 30% of those were seen once. Over 45% of the sample comes from the top ten.

The sample taken for sequencing was cultured CD8+ T cells from cerebrospinal fluid. The chain links TRBV13 with TRBJ1-2, and 7 junctional nucleotides match TRBD1. The sequence was collected from a human donor with narcolepsy. The CDR3 amino acid sequence is: CASSEATGFNYGYTF. The nucleotide sequence reads TGTGCCAGCAGTGAAGCGACAGGGTTTAACTATGGCTACACCTTC.